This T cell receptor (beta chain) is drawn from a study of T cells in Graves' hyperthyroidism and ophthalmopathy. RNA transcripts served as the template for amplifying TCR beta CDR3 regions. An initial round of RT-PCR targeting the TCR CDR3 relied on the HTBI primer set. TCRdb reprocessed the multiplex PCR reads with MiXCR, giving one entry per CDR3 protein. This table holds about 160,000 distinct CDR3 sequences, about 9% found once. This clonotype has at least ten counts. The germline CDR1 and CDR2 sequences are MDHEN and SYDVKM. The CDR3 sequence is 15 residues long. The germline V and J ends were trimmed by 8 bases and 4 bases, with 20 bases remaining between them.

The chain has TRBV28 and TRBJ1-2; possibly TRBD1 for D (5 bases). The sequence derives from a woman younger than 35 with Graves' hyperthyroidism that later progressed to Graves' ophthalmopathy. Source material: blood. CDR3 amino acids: CASRSTGTSSYGYTF. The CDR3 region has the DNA TGTGCCAGCCGATCAACCGGGACTTCATCCTATGGCTACACCTTC.